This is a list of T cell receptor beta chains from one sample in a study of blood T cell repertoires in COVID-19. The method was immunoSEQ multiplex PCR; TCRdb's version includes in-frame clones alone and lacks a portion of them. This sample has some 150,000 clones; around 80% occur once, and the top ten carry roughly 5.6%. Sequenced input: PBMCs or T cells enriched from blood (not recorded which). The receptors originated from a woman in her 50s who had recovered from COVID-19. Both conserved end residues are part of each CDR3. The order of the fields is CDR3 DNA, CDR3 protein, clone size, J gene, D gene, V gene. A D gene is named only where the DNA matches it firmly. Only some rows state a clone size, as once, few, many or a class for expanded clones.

TGTGCCAGCAGCTTATCTAGCGGGGGGCTCCTTAGCTCCTACAATGAGCAGTTCTTC | CASSLSSGGLLSSYNEQFF | . | TRBJ2-1 | TRBD2 | TRBV13
TGTGCCAGCAAGGAGGAATCTAACTATGGCTACACCTTC | CASKEESNYGYTF | . | TRBJ1-2 | . | TRBV6-5
TGTGCCAGCAGCCAGATAGGAGGGATCTATGGCTACACCTTC | CASSQIGGIYGYTF | few | TRBJ1-2 | . | TRBV14
TGTGCCAGCAGCTTACAGGGGGTTGGGACTGAAGCTTTCTTT | CASSLQGVGTEAFF | few | TRBJ1-1 | TRBD1 | TRBV5-4
TGTGCCAGCAGTGTCCTGGAGGCAAGGCAGTACTTC | CASSVLEARQYF | . | TRBJ2-7 | . | TRBV28
TGTGCCACCTCAGGAGGGAAGAATGAAAAACTGTTTTTT | CATSGGKNEKLFF | few | TRBJ1-4 | . | TRBV10-3
TGTGCCAGCAGCTTCGGGAAACAGGGAGAAAACACTGAAGCTTTCTTT | CASSFGKQGENTEAFF | . | TRBJ1-1 | . | TRBV5-8
TGTGCCAGCAGTCTTAGACAGGAAACTTACTATGGCTACACCTTC | CASSLRQETYYGYTF | . | TRBJ1-2 | . | TRBV2
TGTGCCAGCAGCCAAGTACCGGGGGGCCCCGTCTACAATGAGCAGTTCTTC | CASSQVPGGPVYNEQFF | . | TRBJ2-1 | . | TRBV3-1/TRBV3-2
TGTGCCAGCAGGGTACCGGGACAGGGATCTGTTGGCTACACCTTC | CASRVPGQGSVGYTF | . | TRBJ1-2 | TRBD1 | TRBV6-5
TGTGCCAGCAGCTCTTATAATTCACCCCTCCACTTT | CASSSYNSPLHF | . | TRBJ1-6 | . | TRBV12-3/TRBV12-4
TGTGCCAGCAGTCCGACATCTGGGGCCAACGTCCTGACTTTC | CASSPTSGANVLTF | . | TRBJ2-6 | . | TRBV6-5
TGTGCCAGTAGTATAGATAGCGGGGCAGGCTACAATGAGCAGTTCTTC | CASSIDSGAGYNEQFF | . | TRBJ2-1 | TRBD2 | TRBV19
TGCAGCGTTGAAGCTCGGCGGGGGGCAAACACTGAAGCTTTCTTT | CSVEARRGANTEAFF | . | TRBJ1-1 | . | TRBV29-1
TGCGCCAGCAGCCAGGCGGGGAGGGGGACTGAAGCTTTCTTT | CASSQAGRGTEAFF | . | TRBJ1-1 | . | TRBV5-1
TGCGCCAGCAGCCAATCCACGGAGGGGGGGAGCGGAGTCGAGCAGTACTTC | CASSQSTEGGSGVEQYF | . | TRBJ2-7 | . | TRBV4-1
TGTGCCAGCAGCTGGGGACAGGGAGGGTTCGGCTACACCTTC | CASSWGQGGFGYTF | . | TRBJ1-2 | TRBD1 | TRBV6-2/TRBV6-3
TGTGCCAGCAGTTACTCGAGAGGGTTAAACTATGGCTACACCTTC | CASSYSRGLNYGYTF | many | TRBJ1-2 | . | TRBV6-5
TGTGCCATCAGTGTCGCTACAGGTTCCTATTCACCCCTCCACTTT | CAISVATGSYSPLHF | . | TRBJ1-6 | . | TRBV10-3
TGTGCCAGCAGCCCTTCGACGGGGGGGACCGAGCAGTACTTC | CASSPSTGGTEQYF | . | TRBJ2-7 | TRBD2 | TRBV11-2
TGTGCCACCAGCAGAGGAGTCGGCTATGGCTACACCTTC | CATSRGVGYGYTF | few | TRBJ1-2 | . | TRBV15
TGTGCCAGCAGCTTTAACAATCAGCCCCAGCATTTT | CASSFNNQPQHF | . | TRBJ1-5 | . | TRBV7-2